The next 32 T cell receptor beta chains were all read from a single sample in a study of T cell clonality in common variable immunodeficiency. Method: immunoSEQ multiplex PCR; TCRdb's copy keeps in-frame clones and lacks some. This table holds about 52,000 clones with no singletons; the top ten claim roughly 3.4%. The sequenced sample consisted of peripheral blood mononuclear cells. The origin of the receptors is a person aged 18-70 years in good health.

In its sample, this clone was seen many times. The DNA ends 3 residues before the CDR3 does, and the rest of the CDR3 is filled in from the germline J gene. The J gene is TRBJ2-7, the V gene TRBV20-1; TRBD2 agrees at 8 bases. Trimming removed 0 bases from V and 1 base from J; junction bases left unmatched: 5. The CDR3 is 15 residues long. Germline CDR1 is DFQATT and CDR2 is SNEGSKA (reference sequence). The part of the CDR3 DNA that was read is TGCAGTGCTAGAGACCCCGGGACTAGTTCCTACGAG. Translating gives CSARDPGTSSYE. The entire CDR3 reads CSARDPGTSSYEQYF.

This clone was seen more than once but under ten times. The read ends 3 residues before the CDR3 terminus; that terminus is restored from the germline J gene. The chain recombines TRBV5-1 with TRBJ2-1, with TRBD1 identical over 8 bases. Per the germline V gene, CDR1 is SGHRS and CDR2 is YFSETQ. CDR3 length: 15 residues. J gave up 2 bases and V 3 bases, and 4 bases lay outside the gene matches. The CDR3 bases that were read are TGCGCCAGCAGCTCGCCGGACAGGGCCTACAATGAG. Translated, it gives CASSSPDRAYNE. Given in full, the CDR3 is CASSSPDRAYNEQFF.

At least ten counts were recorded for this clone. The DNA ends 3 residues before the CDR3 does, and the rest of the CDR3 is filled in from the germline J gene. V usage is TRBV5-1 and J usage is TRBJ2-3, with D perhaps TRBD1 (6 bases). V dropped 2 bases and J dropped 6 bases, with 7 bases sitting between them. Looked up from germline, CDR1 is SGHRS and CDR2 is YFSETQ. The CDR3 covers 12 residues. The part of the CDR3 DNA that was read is TGCGCCAGCAGCTTCGACAGGGATACG. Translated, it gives CASSFDRDT. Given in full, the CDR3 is CASSFDRDTQYF.

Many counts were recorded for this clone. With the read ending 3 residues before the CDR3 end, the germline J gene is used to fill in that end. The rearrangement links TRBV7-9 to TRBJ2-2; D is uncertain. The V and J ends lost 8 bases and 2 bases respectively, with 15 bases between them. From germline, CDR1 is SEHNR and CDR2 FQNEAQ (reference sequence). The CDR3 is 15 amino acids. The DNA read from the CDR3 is TGTGCCAGCGTGGGCAGGATAATCAACACCGGGGAG. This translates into CASVGRIINTGE. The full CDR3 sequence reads CASVGRIINTGELFF.

The CDR3 region is CASSLPAGQETQYF. CDR3 bases read: TGCGCCAGCAGCTTGCCGGCGGGTCAAGAGACC. This chain links TRBV5-1 with TRBJ2-5; tentative D call: TRBD2 (5 bases). The read terminates 3 residues before the CDR3 end, so the remaining end is supplied by the germline J gene. The CDR3 consists of 14 residues. CDR1 SGHRS and CDR2 YFSETQ come from the germline V gene. V dropped 1 base and J dropped 2 bases, with 9 bases sitting between them.

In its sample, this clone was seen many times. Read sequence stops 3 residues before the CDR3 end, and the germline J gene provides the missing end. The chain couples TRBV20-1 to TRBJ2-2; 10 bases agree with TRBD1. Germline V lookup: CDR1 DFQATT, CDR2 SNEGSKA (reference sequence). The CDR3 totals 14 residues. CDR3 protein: CSAIGTGVYSPLFF. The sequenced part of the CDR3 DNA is TGCAGTGCTATAGGGACAGGGGTATACTCACCG.

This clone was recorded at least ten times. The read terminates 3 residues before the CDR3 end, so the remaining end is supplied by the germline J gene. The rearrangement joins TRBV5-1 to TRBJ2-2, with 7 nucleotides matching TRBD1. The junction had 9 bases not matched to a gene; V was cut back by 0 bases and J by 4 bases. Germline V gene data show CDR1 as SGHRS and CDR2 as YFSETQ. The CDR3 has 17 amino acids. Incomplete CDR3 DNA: TGCGCCAGCAGCTTGGAACCGACAGGGACGGGCACCGGGGAG. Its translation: CASSLEPTGTGTGE. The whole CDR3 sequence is CASSLEPTGTGTGELFF.

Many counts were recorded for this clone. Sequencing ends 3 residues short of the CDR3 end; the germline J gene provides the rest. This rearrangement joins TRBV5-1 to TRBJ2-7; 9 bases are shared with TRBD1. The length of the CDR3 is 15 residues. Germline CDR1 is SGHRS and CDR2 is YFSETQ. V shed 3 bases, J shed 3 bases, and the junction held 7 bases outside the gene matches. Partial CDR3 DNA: TGCGCCAGCAGCTCGGGACAGGGAATAGACTACGAG. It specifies CASSSGQGIDYE. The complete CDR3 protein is CASSSGQGIDYEQYF.

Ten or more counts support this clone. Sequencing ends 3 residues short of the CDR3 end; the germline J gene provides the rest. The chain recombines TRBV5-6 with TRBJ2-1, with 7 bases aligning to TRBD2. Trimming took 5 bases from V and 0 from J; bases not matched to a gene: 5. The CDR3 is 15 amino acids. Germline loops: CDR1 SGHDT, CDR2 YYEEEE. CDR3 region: CASRKAGSSYNEQFF. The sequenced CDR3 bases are TGTGCCAGCAGAAAAGCGGGAAGCTCCTACAATGAG.

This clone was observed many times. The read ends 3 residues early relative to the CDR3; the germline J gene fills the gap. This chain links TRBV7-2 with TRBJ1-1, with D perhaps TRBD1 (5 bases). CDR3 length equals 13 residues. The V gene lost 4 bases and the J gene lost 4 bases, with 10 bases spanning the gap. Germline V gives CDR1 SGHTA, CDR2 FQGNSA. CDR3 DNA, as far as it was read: TGTGCCAGCAGCTACCGACAGTTCACTGAA. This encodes CASSYRQFTE. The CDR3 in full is CASSYRQFTEAFF.

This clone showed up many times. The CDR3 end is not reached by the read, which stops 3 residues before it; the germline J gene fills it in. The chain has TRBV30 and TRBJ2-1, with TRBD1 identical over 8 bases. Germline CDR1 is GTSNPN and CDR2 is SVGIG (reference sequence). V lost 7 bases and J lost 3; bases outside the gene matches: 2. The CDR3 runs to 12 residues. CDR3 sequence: CASGGDYNEQFF. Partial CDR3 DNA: TGTGCCTCAGGGGGCGACTACAATGAG.

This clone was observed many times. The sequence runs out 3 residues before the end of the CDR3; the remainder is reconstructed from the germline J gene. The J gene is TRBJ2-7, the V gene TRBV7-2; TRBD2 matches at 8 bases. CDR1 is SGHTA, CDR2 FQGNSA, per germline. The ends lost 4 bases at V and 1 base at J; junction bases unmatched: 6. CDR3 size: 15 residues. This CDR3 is CASSSVSGESYEQYF. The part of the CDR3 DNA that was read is TGTGCCAGCAGCTCAGTTAGCGGGGAATCCTACGAG.

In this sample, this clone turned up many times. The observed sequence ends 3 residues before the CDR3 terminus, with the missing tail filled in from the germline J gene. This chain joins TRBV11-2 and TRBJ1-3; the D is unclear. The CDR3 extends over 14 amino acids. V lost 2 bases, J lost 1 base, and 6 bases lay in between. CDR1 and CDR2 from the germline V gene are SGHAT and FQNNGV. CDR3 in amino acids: CASSLSPSGNTIYF. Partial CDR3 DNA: TGTGCCAGCAGCTTAAGCCCTTCTGGAAACACC.

CDR3 residues: CSALQVYEQYF. The sequenced part of the CDR3 DNA is TGCAGTGCTCTACAGGTCTACGAG. This rearrangement joins TRBV20-1 to TRBJ2-7, with D possibly matching TRBD1 (5 bases). Read coverage stops 3 residues before the CDR3 terminus; the germline J gene supplies the remainder. CDR3 length equals 11 residues. Germline assignment: CDR1 DFQATT and CDR2 SNEGSKA (reference sequence). The V gene lost 5 bases and the J gene lost 3 bases, with 8 bases spanning the gap.

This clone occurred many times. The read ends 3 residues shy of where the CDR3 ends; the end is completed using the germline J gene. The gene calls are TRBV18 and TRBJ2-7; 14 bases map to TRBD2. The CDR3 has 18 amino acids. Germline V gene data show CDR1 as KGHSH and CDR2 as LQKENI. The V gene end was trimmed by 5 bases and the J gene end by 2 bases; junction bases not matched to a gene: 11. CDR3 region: CASSDPGLAGVTPYEQYF. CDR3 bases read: TGTGCCAGCTCAGATCCGGGACTAGCGGGAGTTACCCCCTACGAG.

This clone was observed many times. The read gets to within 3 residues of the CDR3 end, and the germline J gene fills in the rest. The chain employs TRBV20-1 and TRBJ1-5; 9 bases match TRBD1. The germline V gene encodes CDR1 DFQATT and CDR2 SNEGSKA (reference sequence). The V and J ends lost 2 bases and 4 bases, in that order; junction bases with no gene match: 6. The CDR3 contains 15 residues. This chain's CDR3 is CSARPTGGLNQPQHF. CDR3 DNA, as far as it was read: TGCAGTGCTAGACCCACAGGGGGCCTGAATCAGCCC.

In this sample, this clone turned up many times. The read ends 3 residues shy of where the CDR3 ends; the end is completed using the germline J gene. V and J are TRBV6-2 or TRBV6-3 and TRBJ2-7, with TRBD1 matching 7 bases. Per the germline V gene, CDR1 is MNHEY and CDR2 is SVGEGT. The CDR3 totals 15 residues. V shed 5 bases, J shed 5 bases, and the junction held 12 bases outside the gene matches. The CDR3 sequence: CASSNRDRANDEQYF. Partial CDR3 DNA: TGTGCCAGCAGTAACCGGGACAGAGCTAACGACGAG.

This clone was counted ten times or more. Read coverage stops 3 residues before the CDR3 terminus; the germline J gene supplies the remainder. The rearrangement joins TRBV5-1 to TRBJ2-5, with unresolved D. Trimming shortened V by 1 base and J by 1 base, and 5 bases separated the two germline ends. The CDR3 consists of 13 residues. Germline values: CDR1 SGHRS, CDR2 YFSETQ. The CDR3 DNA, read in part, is TGCGCCAGCAGCTTGTGGCTCCAAGAGACC. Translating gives CASSLWLQET. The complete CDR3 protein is CASSLWLQETQYF.

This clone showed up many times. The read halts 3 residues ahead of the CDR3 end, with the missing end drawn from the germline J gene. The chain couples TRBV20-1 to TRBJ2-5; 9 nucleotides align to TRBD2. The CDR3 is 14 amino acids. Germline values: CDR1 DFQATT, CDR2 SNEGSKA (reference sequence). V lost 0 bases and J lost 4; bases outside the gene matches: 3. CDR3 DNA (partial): TGCAGTGCTAGAGATATTAGCGGGGGAGAGACC. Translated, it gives CSARDISGGET. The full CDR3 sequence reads CSARDISGGETQYF.

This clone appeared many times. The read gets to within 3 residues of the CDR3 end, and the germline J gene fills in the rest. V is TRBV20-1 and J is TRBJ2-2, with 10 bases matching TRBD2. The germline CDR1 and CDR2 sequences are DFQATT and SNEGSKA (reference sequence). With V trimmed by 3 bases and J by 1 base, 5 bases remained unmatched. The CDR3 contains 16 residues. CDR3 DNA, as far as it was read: TGCAGTGCTAGCCGGAGCGGGAGGGGGAACACCGGGGAG. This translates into CSASRSGRGNTGE. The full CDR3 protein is CSASRSGRGNTGELFF.

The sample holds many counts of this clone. The CDR3 sequence: CASSPFARGQIEKLFF. CDR3 bases read: TGTGCCAGCTCACCTTTCGCCAGGGGGCAAATTGAAAAA. The genes are TRBV18 and TRBJ1-4; 8 nucleotides agree with TRBD1. The read comes to an end 3 residues before the CDR3 does, leaving the germline J gene to fill in the end. With 3 bases clipped from V and 7 bases from J, the junction kept 10 bases outside the gene matches. The CDR3 covers 16 residues. CDR1 and CDR2 (germline): KGHSH, LQKENI.

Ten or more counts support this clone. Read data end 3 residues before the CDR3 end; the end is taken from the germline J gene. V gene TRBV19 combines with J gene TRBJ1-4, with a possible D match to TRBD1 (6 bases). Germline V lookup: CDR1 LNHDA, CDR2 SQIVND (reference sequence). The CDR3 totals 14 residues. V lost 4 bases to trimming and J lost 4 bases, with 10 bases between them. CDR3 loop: CASSKDRSNEKLFF. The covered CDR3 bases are TGTGCCAGTAGTAAGGACAGAAGTAATGAAAAA.

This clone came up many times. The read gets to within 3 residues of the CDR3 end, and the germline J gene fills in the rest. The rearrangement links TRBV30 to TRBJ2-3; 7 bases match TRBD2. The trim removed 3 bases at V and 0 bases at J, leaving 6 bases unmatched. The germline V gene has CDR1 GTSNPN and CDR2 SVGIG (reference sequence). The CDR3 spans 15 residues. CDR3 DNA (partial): TGTGCCTGGAGCGATAGCGGGTTTAGCACAGATACG. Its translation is CAWSDSGFSTDT. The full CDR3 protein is CAWSDSGFSTDTQYF.

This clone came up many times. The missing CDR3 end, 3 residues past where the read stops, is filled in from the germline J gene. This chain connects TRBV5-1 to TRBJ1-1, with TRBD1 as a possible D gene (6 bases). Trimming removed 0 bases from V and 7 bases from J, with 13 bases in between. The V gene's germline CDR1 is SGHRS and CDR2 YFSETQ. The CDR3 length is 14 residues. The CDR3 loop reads CASSLVTQGNEAFF. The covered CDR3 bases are TGCGCCAGCAGCTTGGTAACCCAGGGGAATGAA.

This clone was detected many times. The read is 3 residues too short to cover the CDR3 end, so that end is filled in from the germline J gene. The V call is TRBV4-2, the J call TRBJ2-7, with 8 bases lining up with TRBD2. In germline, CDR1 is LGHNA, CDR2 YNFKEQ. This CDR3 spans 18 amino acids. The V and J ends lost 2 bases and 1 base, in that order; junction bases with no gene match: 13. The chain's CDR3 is CASSQLRGSGRHSYEQYF. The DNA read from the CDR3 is TGTGCCAGCAGCCAACTGAGAGGAAGCGGGAGACATTCCTACGAG.

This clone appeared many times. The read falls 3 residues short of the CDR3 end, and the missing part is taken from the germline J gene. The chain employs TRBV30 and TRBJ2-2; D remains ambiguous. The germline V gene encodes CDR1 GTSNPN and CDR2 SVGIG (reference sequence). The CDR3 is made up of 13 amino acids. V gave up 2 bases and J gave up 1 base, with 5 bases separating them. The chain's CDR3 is CAWSFLNTGELFF. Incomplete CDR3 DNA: TGTGCCTGGAGTTTTCTGAACACCGGGGAG.

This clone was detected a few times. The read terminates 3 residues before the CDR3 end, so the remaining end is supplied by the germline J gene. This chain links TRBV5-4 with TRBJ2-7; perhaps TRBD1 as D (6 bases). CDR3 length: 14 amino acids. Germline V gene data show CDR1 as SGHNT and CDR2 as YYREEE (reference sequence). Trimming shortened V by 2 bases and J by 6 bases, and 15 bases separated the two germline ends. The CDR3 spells CASSLSGGRSEQYF. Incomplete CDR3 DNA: TGTGCCAGCAGCTTATCTGGGGGCAGGAGCGAG.

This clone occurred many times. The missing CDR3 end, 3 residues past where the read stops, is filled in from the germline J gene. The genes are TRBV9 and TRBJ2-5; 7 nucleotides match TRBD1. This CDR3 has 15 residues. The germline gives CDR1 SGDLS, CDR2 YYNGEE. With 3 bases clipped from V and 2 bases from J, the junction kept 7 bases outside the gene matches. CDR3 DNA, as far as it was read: TGTGCCAGCAGCGCAAAGACCAGGGGGCAAGAGACC. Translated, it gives CASSAKTRGQET. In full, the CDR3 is CASSAKTRGQETQYF.

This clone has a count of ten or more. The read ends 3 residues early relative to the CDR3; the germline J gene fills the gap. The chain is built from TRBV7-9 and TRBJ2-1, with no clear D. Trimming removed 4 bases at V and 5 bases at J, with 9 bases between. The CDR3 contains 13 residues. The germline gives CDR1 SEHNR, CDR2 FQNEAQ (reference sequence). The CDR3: CASSSTVDNEQFF. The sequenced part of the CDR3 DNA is TGTGCCAGCAGCTCTACAGTGGACAATGAG. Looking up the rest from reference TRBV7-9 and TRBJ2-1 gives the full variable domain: DTGVSQNPRHKITKRGQNVTFRCDPISEHNRLYWYRQTLGQGPEFLTYFQNEAQLEKSRLLSDRFSAERPKGSFSTLEIQRTEQGDSAMYLCASSSTVDNEQFFGPGTRLTVL.

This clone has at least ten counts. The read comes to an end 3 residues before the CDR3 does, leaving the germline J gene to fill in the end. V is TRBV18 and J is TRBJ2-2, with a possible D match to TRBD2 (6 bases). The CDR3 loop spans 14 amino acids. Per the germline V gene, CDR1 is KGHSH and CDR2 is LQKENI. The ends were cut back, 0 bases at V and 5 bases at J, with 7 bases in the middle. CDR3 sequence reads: CASSPPRGTGELFF. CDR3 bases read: TGTGCCAGCTCACCACCGCGGGGTACCGGGGAG.

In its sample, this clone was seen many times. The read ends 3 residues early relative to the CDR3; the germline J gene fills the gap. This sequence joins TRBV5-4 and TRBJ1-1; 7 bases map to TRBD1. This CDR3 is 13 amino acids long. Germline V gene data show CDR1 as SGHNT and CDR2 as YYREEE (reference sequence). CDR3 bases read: TGTGCCAGCAGCCCAAGGGGGCAGGGAGAA. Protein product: CASSPRGQGE. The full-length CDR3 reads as CASSPRGQGEAFF.

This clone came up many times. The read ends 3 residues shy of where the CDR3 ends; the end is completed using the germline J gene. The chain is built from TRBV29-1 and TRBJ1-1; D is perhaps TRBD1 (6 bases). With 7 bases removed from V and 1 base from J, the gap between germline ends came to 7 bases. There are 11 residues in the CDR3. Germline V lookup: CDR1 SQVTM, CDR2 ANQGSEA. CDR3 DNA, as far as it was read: TGCAGCGGGACAGCGAACACTGAA. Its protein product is CSGTANTE. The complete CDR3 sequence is CSGTANTEAFF.